These T cell receptor beta chains were read from a single sample in a study of blood T cell repertoires in COVID-19. Profiling relied on immunoSEQ multiplex PCR, and the TCRdb table lists in-frame clones only, not all of them. Among 25,000 to 30,000 clones listed, around 89% were seen once. The material sequenced was peripheral blood. The receptor source for this set is a human donor in a cohort sampled during active COVID-19. Both conserved end residues are part of each CDR3. D genes are given only for firm matches. Clone size is shown for a subset of rows, as once, few, many or a class of expanded clone.

v_call	j_call	clone_size	d_call	cdr3_nt	cdr3_aa
TRBV9	TRBJ2-3	NA	NA	TGTGCCAGCAGCGTAGAGGGAGCTCCCACAGATACGCAGTATTTT	CASSVEGAPTDTQYF
TRBV5-1	TRBJ2-7	NA	NA	TGCGCCAGCAGGTTGGCGGACAAGGGCTCCTACGAGCAGTACTTC	CASRLADKGSYEQYF
TRBV27	TRBJ2-1	NA	NA	TGTGCCAGCAGTTCCGGGACAATCAGCTCCTACAATGAGCAGTTCTTC	CASSSGTISSYNEQFF
TRBV7-9	TRBJ2-3	NA	NA	TGTGCCAGCAGCAACAGGGTGGATACGCAGTATTTT	CASSNRVDTQYF
TRBV4-1	TRBJ2-1	NA	TRBD1	TGCGCCAGCAGCCAACCGGACAGGGGAATCAATGAGCAGTTCTTC	CASSQPDRGINEQFF
TRBV2	TRBJ2-7	few	NA	TGTGCCAGCAGTGAAAGGCTAGCGAAGCAGTACTTC	CASSERLAKQYF
TRBV4-1	TRBJ2-1	NA	TRBD2	TGCGCCAGCAGCCAAGAGGGGGGGCGGGGGGGCTCTGGTGAGCAGTTCTTC	CASSQEGGRGGSGEQFF
TRBV9	TRBJ2-3	NA	NA	TGTGCCAGCAGCGTCTACACAGATACGCAGTATTTT	CASSVYTDTQYF
TRBV4-1	TRBJ2-3	once	NA	TGCGCCAGCACCACGGGGACAATTAGCACAGATACGCAGTATTTT	CASTTGTISTDTQYF
TRBV6-5	TRBJ2-7	NA	NA	TGTGCCAGCAGGACCTTAGCGGACGTATACGAGCAGTACTTC	CASRTLADVYEQYF
TRBV3-1/TRBV3-2	TRBJ2-7	NA	NA	TGTGCCAGCAGCCAAGTCCTCGGCTACGAGCAGTACTTC	CASSQVLGYEQYF
TRBV10-3	TRBJ2-5	NA	NA	TGTGCCATCAGTTGGACAACAGCGGAGACCCAGTACTTC	CAISWTTAETQYF
TRBV5-4	TRBJ2-1	NA	TRBD1	TGTGCCAGCAGCACGGGACAGGGTTCCTACAATGAGCAGTTCTTC	CASSTGQGSYNEQFF
TRBV11-2	TRBJ2-6	NA	NA	TGTGCCAGCCTGGGGGCGCGTCCTTATAGCTCTGGGGCCAACGTCCTGACTTTC	CASLGARPYSSGANVLTF
TRBV9	TRBJ2-3	NA	TRBD2	TGTGCCAGCAGCGTAACCCCTAGCGGCTCGAATACGCAGTATTTT	CASSVTPSGSNTQYF
TRBV5-1	TRBJ2-7	NA	NA	TGCGCCAGCAGCTTGACAGAATCCTACGAGCAGTACTTC	CASSLTESYEQYF
TRBV5-1	TRBJ2-1	NA	TRBD1	TGCGCCAGCAGCCCCGAAGGGGGCCGAGAGCAGTTCTTC	CASSPEGGREQFF
TRBV7-8	TRBJ2-2	NA	NA	TGTGCCAGCAGCCCTCAGGGACTGGGGACCGGGGAGCTGTTTTTT	CASSPQGLGTGELFF
TRBV5-6	TRBJ2-7	NA	NA	TGTGCCAGCAGCGAAGCTAGGTTACAGGAAAGGGAGCAGTACTTC	CASSEARLQEREQYF
TRBV11-3	TRBJ1-5	NA	NA	TGTGCCAGCAGCCCAAAACCATCGCTCGGGTCAGGGGGCAATCAGCCCCAGCATTTT	CASSPKPSLGSGGNQPQHF
TRBV5-1	TRBJ2-3	NA	NA	TGCGCCAGCAGCTTGGGTTGGACTATACAGTATTTT	CASSLGWTIQYF
TRBV14	TRBJ1-2	NA	TRBD1	TGTGCCAGCAGCCAAGCCCTCCGGGACAGGAACTATGGCTACACCTTC	CASSQALRDRNYGYTF
TRBV6-1	TRBJ2-1	NA	NA	TGTGCCAGCAGTGACAGGGCGGATGAGCAGTTCTTC	CASSDRADEQFF
TRBV24-1	TRBJ2-5	NA	NA	TGTGCCACCAGCTCGGACAGACAAGAGACCCAGTACTTC	CATSSDRQETQYF
TRBV6-6	TRBJ1-2	NA	NA	TGTGCCAGCCAGGAGCGGACCCAGGAGGGCTACACCTTC	CASQERTQEGYTF
TRBV2	TRBJ2-5	NA	NA	TGTGCCAGCAGTGACGCGTACCAAGAGACCCAGTACTTC	CASSDAYQETQYF
TRBV25-1	TRBJ2-2	NA	TRBD1	TGTGCCAGCAGTGACAGGGGGCTCAACACCGGGGAGCTGTTTTTT	CASSDRGLNTGELFF
TRBV5-1	TRBJ2-1	NA	NA	TGCGCCAGCAGCTCCCAGTGGGAGCAGTTCTTC	CASSSQWEQFF
TRBV9	TRBJ2-5	NA	TRBD2	TGTGCCAGCAGCGTAGATCTGCGGGGGGTCGAAGAGACCCAGTACTTC	CASSVDLRGVEETQYF
TRBV5-6	TRBJ2-1	NA	TRBD1	TGTGCCAGCAGCTTGGAGGCAGGGGGCATGTCCTACAATGAGCAGTTCTTC	CASSLEAGGMSYNEQFF
TRBV29-1	TRBJ2-3	NA	NA	TGCAGCGCCTATATTCGACAGTTTACTAGCACAGATACGCAGTATTTT	CSAYIRQFTSTDTQYF
TRBV9	TRBJ1-5	NA	NA	TGTGCCAGCAGCGTCAGCGCCAATCAGCCCCAGCATTTT	CASSVSANQPQHF
TRBV10-3	TRBJ1-1	NA	NA	TGTGCCATCAGTCCGGCCCAGGGATTGAACACTGAAGCTTTCTTT	CAISPAQGLNTEAFF
TRBV7-9	TRBJ2-3	NA	TRBD1	TGTGCCAGCAGCCCGATGGGACAGGAGGTTCCCACAGATACGCAGTATTTT	CASSPMGQEVPTDTQYF
TRBV5-1	TRBJ2-7	NA	TRBD2	TGCGCCAGCAGCTTGGCCCCTAGCGGGGGGTTCGGTAGCGAGCAGTACTTC	CASSLAPSGGFGSEQYF
TRBV5-4	TRBJ2-5	once	TRBD2	TGTGCCAGCAGCTTGCCGGGACTAGGGGCAGAGACCCAGTACTTC	CASSLPGLGAETQYF
TRBV6-2/TRBV6-3	TRBJ2-1	NA	NA	TGTGCCAGCAACCCCCAGGCGTACAATGAGCAGTTCTTC	CASNPQAYNEQFF
TRBV5-1	TRBJ1-4	NA	NA	TGCGCCAGCTCGACAGATGTTAATGAAAAACTGTTTTTT	CASSTDVNEKLFF
TRBV14	TRBJ2-7	NA	TRBD2	TGTGCCAGCAGCTGGACTAGCGTCGAGCAGTACTTC	CASSWTSVEQYF
TRBV10-3	TRBJ2-3	NA	TRBD2	TGTGCCATCAGTGAGGGGCGGGGGGGCCAGGCAGATACGCAGTATTTT	CAISEGRGGQADTQYF
TRBV6-5	TRBJ2-7	NA	NA	TGTGCCAGCAGTTCTCAGGGGTACTACGAGCAGTACTTC	CASSSQGYYEQYF
TRBV4-1	TRBJ1-1	NA	NA	TGCGCCAGCAGCCAAGATCGAGGGCAGGGGCGGACTGAAGCTTTCTTT	CASSQDRGQGRTEAFF
TRBV4-2	TRBJ2-3	NA	NA	TGTGCCACCAATGAGGACAGAGGGAAGGATACGCAGTATTTT	CATNEDRGKDTQYF
TRBV19	TRBJ1-2	NA	NA	TGTGCCAGTATGCAGGGGAGCTACACCTTC	CASMQGSYTF
TRBV7-3	TRBJ2-3	NA	TRBD1	TGTGCCAGCAGCTTAAGGGACAGACTTACAGATACGCAGTATTTT	CASSLRDRLTDTQYF
TRBV11-2	TRBJ2-5	NA	NA	TGTGCCAGCAGCCTGCGGGGGCCCCAAGAGACCCAGTACTTC	CASSLRGPQETQYF
TRBV7-2	TRBJ1-2	NA	TRBD1	TGTGCCAGCAGCTTAGACAACAGGGGCAACTATGGCTACACCTTC	CASSLDNRGNYGYTF
TRBV28	TRBJ2-1	NA	TRBD2	TGTGCCAGCAGTTTGCGGGGGGGGACGAATGAGCAGTTCTTC	CASSLRGGTNEQFF